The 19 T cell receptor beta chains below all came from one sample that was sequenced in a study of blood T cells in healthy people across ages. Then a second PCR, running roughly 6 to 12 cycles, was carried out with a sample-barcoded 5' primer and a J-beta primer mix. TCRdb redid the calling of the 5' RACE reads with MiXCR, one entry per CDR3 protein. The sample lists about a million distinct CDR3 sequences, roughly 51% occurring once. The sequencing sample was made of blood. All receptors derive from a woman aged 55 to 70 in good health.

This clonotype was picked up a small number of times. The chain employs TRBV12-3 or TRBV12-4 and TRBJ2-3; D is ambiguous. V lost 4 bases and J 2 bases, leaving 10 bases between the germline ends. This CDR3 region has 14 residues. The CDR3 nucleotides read TGTGCCAGCAGTTCCCGACTCGACACAGATACGCAGTATTTT. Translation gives CASSSRLDTDTQYF.

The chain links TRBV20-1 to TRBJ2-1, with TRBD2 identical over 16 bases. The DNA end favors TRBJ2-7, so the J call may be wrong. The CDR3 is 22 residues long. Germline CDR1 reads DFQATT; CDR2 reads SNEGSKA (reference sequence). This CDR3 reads CSASGHLQGTSGRESSYNEQYF. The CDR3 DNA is TGCAGTGCTAGCGGACACCTACAGGGGACTAGCGGGAGGGAAAGCTCCTACAATGAGCAGTACTTC.

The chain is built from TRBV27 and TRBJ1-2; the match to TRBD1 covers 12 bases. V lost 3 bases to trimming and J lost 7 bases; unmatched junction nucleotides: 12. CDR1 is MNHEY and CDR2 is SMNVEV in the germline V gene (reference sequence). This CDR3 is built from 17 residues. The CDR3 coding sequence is TGTGCCAGCAGTTTCGGCGGGACAGGGGGCGCGTTAGGTGGCTACACCTTC. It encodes CASSFGGTGGALGGYTF.

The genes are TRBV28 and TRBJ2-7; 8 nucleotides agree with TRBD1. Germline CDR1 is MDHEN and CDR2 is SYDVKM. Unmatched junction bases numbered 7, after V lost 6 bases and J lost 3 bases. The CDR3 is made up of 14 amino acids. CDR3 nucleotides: TGTGCCAGCAGGCGCCAGGACAGGGTCTACGAGCAGTACTTC. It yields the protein CASRRQDRVYEQYF.

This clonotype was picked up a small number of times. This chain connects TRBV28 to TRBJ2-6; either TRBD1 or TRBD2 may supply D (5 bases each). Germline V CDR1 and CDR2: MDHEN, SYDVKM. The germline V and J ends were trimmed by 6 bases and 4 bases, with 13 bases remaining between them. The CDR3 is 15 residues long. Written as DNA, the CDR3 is TGTGCCAGCAGAGGGACGTGGACCGGGGCCAACGTCCTGACTTTC. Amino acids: CASRGTWTGANVLTF.

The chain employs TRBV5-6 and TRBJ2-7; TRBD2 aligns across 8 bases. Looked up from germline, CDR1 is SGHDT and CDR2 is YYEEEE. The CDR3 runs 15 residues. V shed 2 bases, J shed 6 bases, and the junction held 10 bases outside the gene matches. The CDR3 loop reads CASSFQSGSASEQYF. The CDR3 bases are TGTGCCAGCAGCTTTCAAAGCGGGAGCGCTTCCGAGCAGTACTTC.

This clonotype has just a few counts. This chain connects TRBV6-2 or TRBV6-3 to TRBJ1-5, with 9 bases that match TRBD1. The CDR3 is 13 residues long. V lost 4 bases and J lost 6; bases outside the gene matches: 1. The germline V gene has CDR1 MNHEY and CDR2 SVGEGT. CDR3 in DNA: TGTGCCAGCAGTTGGACAGGGGCTCAGCCCCAGCATTTT. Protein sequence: CASSWTGAQPQHF.

CDR3 coding DNA: TGTGCCAGCAAAAGTACAGGGGGCCACAATCAGCCCCAGCATTTT. Its protein product is CASKSTGGHNQPQHF. The rearrangement links TRBV2 to TRBJ1-5; 9 nucleotides align to TRBD1. V lost 7 bases to trimming and J lost 3 bases; unmatched junction nucleotides: 7. This CDR3 is built from 15 residues. Germline V gene lookup returns CDR1 SNHLY and CDR2 FYNNEI.

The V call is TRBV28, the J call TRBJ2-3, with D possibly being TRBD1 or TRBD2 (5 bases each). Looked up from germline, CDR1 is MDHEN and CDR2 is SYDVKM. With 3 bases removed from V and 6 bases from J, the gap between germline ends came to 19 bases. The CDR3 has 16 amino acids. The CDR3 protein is CASSLSGRPMGDTQYF. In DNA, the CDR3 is TGTGCCAGCAGTTTGTCGGGACGGCCGATGGGGGATACGCAGTATTTT.

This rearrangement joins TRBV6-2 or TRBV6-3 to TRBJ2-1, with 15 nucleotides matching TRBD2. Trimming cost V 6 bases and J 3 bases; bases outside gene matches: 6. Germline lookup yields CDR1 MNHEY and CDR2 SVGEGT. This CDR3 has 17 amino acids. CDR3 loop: CASSRTSGRANYNEQFF. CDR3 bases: TGTGCCAGCAGCCGGACTAGCGGGAGGGCGAACTACAATGAGCAGTTCTTC.

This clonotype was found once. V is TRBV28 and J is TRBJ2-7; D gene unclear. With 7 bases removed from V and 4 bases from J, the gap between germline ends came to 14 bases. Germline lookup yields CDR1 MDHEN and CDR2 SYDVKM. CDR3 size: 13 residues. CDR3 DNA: TGTGCCAGCAATTCCGGGCCGTTATACGAGCAGTACTTC. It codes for CASNSGPLYEQYF. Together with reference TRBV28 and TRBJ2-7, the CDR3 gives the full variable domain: DVKVTQSSRYLVKRTGEKVFLECVQDMDHENMFWYRQDPGLGLRLIYFSYDVKMKEKGDIPEGYSVSREKKERFSLILESASTNQTSMYLCASNSGPLYEQYFGPGTRLTVT.

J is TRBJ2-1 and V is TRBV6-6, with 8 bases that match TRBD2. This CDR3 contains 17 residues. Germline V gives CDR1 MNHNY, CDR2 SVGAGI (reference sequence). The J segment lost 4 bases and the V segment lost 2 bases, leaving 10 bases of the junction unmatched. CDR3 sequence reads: CASSYQLAGTGYNEQFF. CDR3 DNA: TGTGCCAGCAGTTACCAATTAGCGGGAACGGGGTACAATGAGCAGTTCTTC.

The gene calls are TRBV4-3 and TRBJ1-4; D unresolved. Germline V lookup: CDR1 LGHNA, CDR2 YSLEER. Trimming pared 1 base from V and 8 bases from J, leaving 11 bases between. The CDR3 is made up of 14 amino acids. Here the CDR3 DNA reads TGCGCCAGCAGCCAAGTCCCCAACTCCGAAAAACTGTTTTTT. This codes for CASSQVPNSEKLFF.

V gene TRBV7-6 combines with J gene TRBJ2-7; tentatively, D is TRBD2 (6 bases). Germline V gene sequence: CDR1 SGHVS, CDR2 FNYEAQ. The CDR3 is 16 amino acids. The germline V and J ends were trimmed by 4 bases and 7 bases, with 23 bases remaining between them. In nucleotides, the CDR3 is TGTGCCAGCAGCTCCCGGGATGGCGGGACTTACAATGAGCAGTACTTC. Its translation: CASSSRDGGTYNEQYF.

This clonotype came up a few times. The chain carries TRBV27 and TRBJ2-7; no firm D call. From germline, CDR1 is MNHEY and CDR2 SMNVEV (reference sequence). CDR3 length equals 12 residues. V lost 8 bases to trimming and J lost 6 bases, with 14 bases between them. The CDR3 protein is CASGKFPGEQYF. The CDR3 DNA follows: TGTGCCAGCGGTAAATTCCCTGGCGAGCAGTACTTC.

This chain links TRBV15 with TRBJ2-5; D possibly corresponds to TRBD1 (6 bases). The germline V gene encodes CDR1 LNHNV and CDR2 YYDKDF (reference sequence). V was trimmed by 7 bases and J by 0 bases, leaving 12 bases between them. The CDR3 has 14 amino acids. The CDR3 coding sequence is TGTGCCACCACGGCCCGGACAGACCAAGAGACCCAGTACTTC. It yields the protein CATTARTDQETQYF.

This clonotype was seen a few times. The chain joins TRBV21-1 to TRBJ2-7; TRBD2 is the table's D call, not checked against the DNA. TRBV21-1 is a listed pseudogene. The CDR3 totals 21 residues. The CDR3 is CASSPRLSGILAGGKSYEQYF. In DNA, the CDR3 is TGTGCCAGCAGCCCACGTTTGAGTGGGATTCTAGCGGGAGGCAAGTCCTACGAGCAGTACTTC.

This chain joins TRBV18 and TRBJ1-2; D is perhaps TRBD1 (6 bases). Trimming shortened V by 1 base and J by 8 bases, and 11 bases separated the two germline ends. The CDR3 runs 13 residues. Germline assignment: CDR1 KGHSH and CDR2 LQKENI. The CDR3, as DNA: TGTGCCAGCTCACCACTCGACACAGGGGGCTACACCTTC. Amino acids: CASSPLDTGGYTF.

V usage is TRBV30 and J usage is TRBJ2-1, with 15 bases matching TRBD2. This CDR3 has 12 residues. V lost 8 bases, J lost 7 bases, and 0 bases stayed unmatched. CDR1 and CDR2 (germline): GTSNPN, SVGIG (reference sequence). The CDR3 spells CAGTSGRNEQFF. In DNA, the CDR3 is TGTGCCGGGACTAGCGGGAGGAATGAGCAGTTCTTC.